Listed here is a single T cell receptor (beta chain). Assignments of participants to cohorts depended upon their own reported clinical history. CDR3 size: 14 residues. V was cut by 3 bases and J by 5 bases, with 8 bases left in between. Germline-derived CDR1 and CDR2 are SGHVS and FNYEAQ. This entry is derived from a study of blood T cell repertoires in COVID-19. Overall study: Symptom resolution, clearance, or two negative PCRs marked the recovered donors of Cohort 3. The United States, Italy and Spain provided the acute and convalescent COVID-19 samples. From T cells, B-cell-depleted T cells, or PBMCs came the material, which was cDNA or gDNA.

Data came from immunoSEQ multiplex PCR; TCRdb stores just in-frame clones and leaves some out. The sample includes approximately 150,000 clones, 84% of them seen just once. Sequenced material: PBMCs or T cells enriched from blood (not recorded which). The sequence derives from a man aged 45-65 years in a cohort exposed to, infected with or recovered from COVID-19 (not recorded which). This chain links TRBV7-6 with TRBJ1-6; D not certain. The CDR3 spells CASSLGGNNSPLHF. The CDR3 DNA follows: TGTGCCAGCAGCTTGGGAGGGAATAATTCACCCCTCCACTTT.